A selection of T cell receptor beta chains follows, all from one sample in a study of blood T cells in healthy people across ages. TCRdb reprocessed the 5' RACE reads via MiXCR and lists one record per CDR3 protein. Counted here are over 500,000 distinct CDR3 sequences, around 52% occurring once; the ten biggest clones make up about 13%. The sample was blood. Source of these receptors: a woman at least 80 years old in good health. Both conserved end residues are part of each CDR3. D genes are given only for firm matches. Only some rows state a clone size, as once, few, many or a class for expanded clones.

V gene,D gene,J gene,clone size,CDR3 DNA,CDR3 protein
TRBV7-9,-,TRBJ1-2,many,TGTGCCAGCAGCTTAACGACCGTTGGCTACACCTTC,CASSLTTVGYTF
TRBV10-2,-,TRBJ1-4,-,TGCGCCAGCAAGGGGTCCCCTAATGAAAAACTGTTTTTT,CASKGSPNEKLFF
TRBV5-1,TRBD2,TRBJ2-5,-,TGCGCCAGCAGCTTTGAGCAAGCGGGAGCTTCCAATGAGCAGTACTTC,CASSFEQAGASNEQYF
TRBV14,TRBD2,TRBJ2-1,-,TGTGCCAGCAGCCAAGATGGGGGGGGGTACAATGAGCAGTTCTTC,CASSQDGGGYNEQFF
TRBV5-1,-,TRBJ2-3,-,TGCGCCAGCAGCTTGAACCCACACGCAGATACGCAGTATTTT,CASSLNPHADTQYF
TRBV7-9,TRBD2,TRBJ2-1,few,TGTGCCAGCAACCGGGGGGGGGAAGGTGAGCAGTTCTTC,CASNRGGEGEQFF
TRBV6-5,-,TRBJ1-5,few,TGTGCCAGCAGTTACTCGATCCCAGGGACGAACAATCAGCCCCAGCATTTT,CASSYSIPGTNNQPQHF
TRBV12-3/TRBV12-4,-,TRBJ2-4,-,TGTGCCAGCAGTAGCCGGGACGCGGGTGGAAACATTCAGTACTTC,CASSSRDAGGNIQYF
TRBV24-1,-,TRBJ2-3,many,TGTGCCACCAGTGTTCGCGGGAGCACAGATACGCAGTATTTT,CATSVRGSTDTQYF
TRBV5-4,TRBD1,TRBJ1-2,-,TGTGCCAGCAGCTTACAGGGGGCGCGGGGCTATGGCTACACCTTC,CASSLQGARGYGYTF
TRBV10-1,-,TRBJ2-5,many,TGCGCCAGCAGTGAGTCAAGGGATGGAGATACCCAGTACTTC,CASSESRDGDTQYF
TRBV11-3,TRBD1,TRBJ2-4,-,TGTGCCAGCAGCCCCGGACAGGGTGGTCTGAACATTCAGTACTTC,CASSPGQGGLNIQYF
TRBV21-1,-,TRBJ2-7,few,TGTGCCAGCAGCAAACGAGGGCCCCAGGGCTACGGGCAGTACTTC,CASSKRGPQGYGQYF
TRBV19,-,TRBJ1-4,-,TGTGCCAGTAGTAGATGGCGGGAAAAACTGTTTTTT,CASSRWREKLFF
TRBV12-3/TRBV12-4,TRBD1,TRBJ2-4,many,TGTGCCAGCAGTTTTGGGGACAGGACTGACATTCAGTACTTC,CASSFGDRTDIQYF
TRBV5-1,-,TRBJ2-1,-,TGCGCCAGCAGCTTCTCGGTTTGGAACTCTGAGCAGTTCTTC,CASSFSVWNSEQFF
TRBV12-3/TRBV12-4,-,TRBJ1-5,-,TGTGCCAGCAGCCAGGGGATTAGCAATCAGCCCCAGCATTTT,CASSQGISNQPQHF
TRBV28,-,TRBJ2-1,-,TGTGCCAGCAGCCGTGACAGGACGAGGAGCTCCTACAATGAGCAGTTCTTC,CASSRDRTRSSYNEQFF
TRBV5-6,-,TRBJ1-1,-,TGTGCCAGCAGTCTGGGATGGGGCAAATTTGAAGAAGCTTTCTTT,CASSLGWGKFEEAFF
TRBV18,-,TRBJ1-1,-,TGTGCCAGCTCCCTAGCGGGGATCACTGAAGCTTTCTTT,CASSLAGITEAFF
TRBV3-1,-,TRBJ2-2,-,TGTGCCAGCTGTCTTGCGGAAAACACCGGGGAGCTGTTTTTT,CASCLAENTGELFF
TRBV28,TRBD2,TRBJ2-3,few,TGTGCCAGCAGTCCGCGGCTAGCGGGGGACACAGATACGCAGTATTTT,CASSPRLAGDTDTQYF
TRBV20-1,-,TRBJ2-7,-,TGCAGTGCCCAGGCGGGCTACGAGCAGTACTTC,CSAQAGYEQYF
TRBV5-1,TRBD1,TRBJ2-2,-,TGCGCCAGCAGCCGGGACAGGAGTGTGAACACCGGGGAGCTGTTTTTT,CASSRDRSVNTGELFF
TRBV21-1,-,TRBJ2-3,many,TGTGCCAGCAGCAAAGGGCATACGCAGTATTTT,CASSKGHTQYF
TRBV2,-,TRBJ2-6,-,TGTGCCAGCAGTGGAAGGTCCCAGCCCCCTGGGGCCAACGTCCTGACTTTC,CASSGRSQPPGANVLTF
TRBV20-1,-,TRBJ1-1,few,TGCAGTGCTAGGTCCCATAACACTGAAGCTTTCTTT,CSARSHNTEAFF
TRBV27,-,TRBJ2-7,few,TGTGCCAGCAGTTCGGACCGGGTAGGATCTCGTGCCTACGAGCAGTACTTC,CASSSDRVGSRAYEQYF
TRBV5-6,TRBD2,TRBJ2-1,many,TGTGCCAGCAGCCATTGGACTAGCTTATACAATGAGCAGTTCTTC,CASSHWTSLYNEQFF
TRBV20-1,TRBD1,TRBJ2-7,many,TGCAGTGCCAGACAGGGATCCTACGAGCAGTACTTC,CSARQGSYEQYF
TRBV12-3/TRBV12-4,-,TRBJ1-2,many,TGTGCCAGCAGTTTGCATGATGTTGGCTACACCTTC,CASSLHDVGYTF
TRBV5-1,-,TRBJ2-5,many,TGCGCCAGCAGCTTATTCTACAGGGGAGGGGAGACCCAGTACTTC,CASSLFYRGGETQYF
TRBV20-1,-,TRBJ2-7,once,TGCAGTGCAGCCCGCACAGGATCCTACGAGCAGTACTTC,CSAARTGSYEQYF
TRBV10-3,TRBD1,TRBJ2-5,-,TGTGCCATCAGTGATTCCCAGGGGGCAGGAGGACAAGAGACCCAGTACTTC,CAISDSQGAGGQETQYF
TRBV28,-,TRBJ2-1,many,TGTGCCAGCAGCCCCGGACCCCGCGGATACAATGAGCAGTTCTTC,CASSPGPRGYNEQFF
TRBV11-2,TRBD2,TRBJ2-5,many,TGTGCCAGCAGCCCCCAGCGGGGGGGATTAGAGACCCAGTACTTC,CASSPQRGGLETQYF
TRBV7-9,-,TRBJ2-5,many,TGTGCCAGCAGCCCCATCCGGGAGACCCAGTACTTC,CASSPIRETQYF
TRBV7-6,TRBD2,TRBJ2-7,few,TGTGCCAGCAGCATAGGACTAGCATCCTACGAGCAGTACTTC,CASSIGLASYEQYF